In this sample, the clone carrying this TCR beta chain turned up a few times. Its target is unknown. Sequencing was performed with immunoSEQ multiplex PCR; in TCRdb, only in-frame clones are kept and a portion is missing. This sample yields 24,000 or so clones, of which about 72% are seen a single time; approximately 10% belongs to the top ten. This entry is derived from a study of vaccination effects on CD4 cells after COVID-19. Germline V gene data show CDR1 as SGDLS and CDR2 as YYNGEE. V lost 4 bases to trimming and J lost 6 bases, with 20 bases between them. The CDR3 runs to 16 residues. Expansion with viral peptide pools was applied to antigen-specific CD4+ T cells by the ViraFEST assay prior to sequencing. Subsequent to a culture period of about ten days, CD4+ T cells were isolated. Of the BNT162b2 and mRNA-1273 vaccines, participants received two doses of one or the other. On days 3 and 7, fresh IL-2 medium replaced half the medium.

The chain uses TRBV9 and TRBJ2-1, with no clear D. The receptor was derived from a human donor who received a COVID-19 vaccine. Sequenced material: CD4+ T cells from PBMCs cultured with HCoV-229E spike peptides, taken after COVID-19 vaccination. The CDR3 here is CASSSRLESWGNEQFF. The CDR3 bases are TGTGCCAGCAGCTCGAGACTGGAAAGCTGGGGCAATGAGCAGTTCTTC.